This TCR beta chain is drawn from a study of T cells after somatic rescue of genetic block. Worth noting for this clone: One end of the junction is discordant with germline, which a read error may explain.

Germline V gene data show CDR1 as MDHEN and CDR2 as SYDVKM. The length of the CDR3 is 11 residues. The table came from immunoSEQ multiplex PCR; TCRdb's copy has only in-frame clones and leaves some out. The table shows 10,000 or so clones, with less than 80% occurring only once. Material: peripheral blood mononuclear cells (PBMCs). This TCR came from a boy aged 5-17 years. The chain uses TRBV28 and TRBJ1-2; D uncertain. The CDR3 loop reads CASSSLGGNTF. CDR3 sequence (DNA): TGTGCCAGCTCTTCCCTGGGTGGCAACACCTTC.